A selection of T cell receptor beta chains follows, all from one sample in a study of T-cell memory formation after mild COVID-19. TCRdb itself ran the 5' RACE reads through MiXCR, one entry per CDR3 protein. The sample lists roughly 170,000 distinct CDR3 sequences; around 20% were seen once. Sequencing was done on a sample of PBMCs or a T cell subset sorted from them (not recorded which). The receptors originated from a man between 18 and 35 years old who had mild COVID-19 (a few samples of this study predate the infection). Cell type and time point are not known. CDR3s include the opening cysteine and the closing phenylalanine or tryptophan. The D gene is left open where the match is weak. The size field is filled for only some rows; it gives once, few, many or a size class.

CDR3 DNA	CDR3 protein	clone size	D gene	V gene	J gene
TGTGCCAGCAGTAGGGCGGTGACAGAGACCCAGTACTTC	CASSRAVTETQYF	few	NA	TRBV7-3	TRBJ2-5
TGCAGTGCCCACGGGGGGCCCTCCTACAATGAGCAGTTCTTC	CSAHGGPSYNEQFF	NA	NA	TRBV20-1	TRBJ2-1
TGCAGTGCTCCCCGGCGGGGGGCAGAGACCCAGTACTTC	CSAPRRGAETQYF	few	TRBD2	TRBV20-1	TRBJ2-5
TGCAGTGCTAGACCTGGACGCACGAATCAGCCCCAGCATTTT	CSARPGRTNQPQHF	few	NA	TRBV20-1	TRBJ1-5
TGTGCCAGCAGCTTAAGCGCGGACTCCTACAATGAGCAGTTCTTC	CASSLSADSYNEQFF	NA	NA	TRBV7-2	TRBJ2-1
TGTGCCAGCAGCCGACGGGGAACTGAAGCTTTCTTT	CASSRRGTEAFF	many	NA	TRBV6-5	TRBJ1-1
TGCGCCAGCAGACCCGGTGCAGCCTCGACGATAAATTCACCCCTCCACTTT	CASRPGAASTINSPLHF	NA	NA	TRBV4-1	TRBJ1-6
TGTGCCAGCAGTCCCCTCCTCGGACAGTTAGATACGCAGTATTTT	CASSPLLGQLDTQYF	few	NA	TRBV28	TRBJ2-3
TGTGCCAGCAGCCCCTCCTCAGCAACTAATGAAAAACTGTTTTTT	CASSPSSATNEKLFF	NA	NA	TRBV7-3	TRBJ1-4
TGTGCCAGCAGCTCGATGGGCTGGGCCTATTCACCCCTCCACTTT	CASSSMGWAYSPLHF	NA	NA	TRBV7-2	TRBJ1-6
TGTGCCAGCCGGTTGACAGGGGGGAGCAATCAGCCCCAGCATTTT	CASRLTGGSNQPQHF	NA	TRBD1	TRBV6-2/TRBV6-3	TRBJ1-5
TGTGCCAGCAGCTTGGGGTCGAACACCGGGGAGCTGTTTTTT	CASSLGSNTGELFF	few	NA	TRBV7-3	TRBJ2-2
TGTGCCAGCAGCTTAACAGGGGTTGGTTCACCCCTCCACTTT	CASSLTGVGSPLHF	few	NA	TRBV7-3	TRBJ1-6
TGTGCCAGCAGTTATAGACAGGGGGTCTACTATGGCTACACCTTC	CASSYRQGVYYGYTF	NA	TRBD1	TRBV12-3/TRBV12-4	TRBJ1-2
TGCAGTGCTAGAGATGTACGGGGGGCTAGCACAGATACGCAGTATTTT	CSARDVRGASTDTQYF	NA	NA	TRBV20-1	TRBJ2-3
TGTGCCAGCAGTTACTCGGAGGGGGAGGCTTTCTTT	CASSYSEGEAFF	few	NA	TRBV6-5	TRBJ1-1
TGTGCCACCAGTGATAGTGCCGGGACAGCGGATGGCTACACCTTC	CATSDSAGTADGYTF	few	TRBD1	TRBV24-1	TRBJ1-2
TGTGCCAGCACGGAGAGGGGTGGAGACGGCTACACCTTC	CASTERGGDGYTF	many	NA	TRBV2	TRBJ1-2
TGTGCCAGCAGCTTCAGCGGGGGCGACAACGAGCAGTACTTC	CASSFSGGDNEQYF	NA	TRBD2	TRBV7-6	TRBJ2-7
TGTGCCAGTAGGAGGGGCCGCGGAAATTCACCCCTCCACTTT	CASRRGRGNSPLHF	few	NA	TRBV19	TRBJ1-6
TGTGCCAGCAGTTTCAGAGGGTTCGCGCAGTATTTT	CASSFRGFAQYF	few	NA	TRBV28	TRBJ2-3
TGTGCCAGCAGAAACTACCAGCGGGGGGGAAGCCATACGCAGTATTTT	CASRNYQRGGSHTQYF	few	TRBD2	TRBV11-2	TRBJ2-3
TGTGCCAGTAGTTTAGAAGCGGGACAAGAGACCCAGTACTTC	CASSLEAGQETQYF	NA	TRBD2	TRBV19	TRBJ2-5
TGCAGTGCTAGAGAGGGGGGGCCGACAGATACGCAGTATTTT	CSAREGGPTDTQYF	few	NA	TRBV20-1	TRBJ2-3
TGTGCCAGCGTACCGGGACAGGGGAGCTCTGGGGCCAACGTCCTGACTTTC	CASVPGQGSSGANVLTF	NA	TRBD1	TRBV12-3/TRBV12-4	TRBJ2-6
TGTGCCAGCAGTACAGAGTTTGGTGGAGCTTTCTTT	CASSTEFGGAFF	NA	NA	TRBV12-3/TRBV12-4	TRBJ1-1
TGTGCCAGTAGTATCGGGAACTCTGGAAACACCATATATTTT	CASSIGNSGNTIYF	many	NA	TRBV19	TRBJ1-3
TGTGCCAGCAGCGGCGGGACAGAAGAGACCCAGTACTTC	CASSGGTEETQYF	NA	NA	TRBV7-9	TRBJ2-5
TGTGCCAGCTCACCGACAGGGCAGGACTATGGCTACACCTTC	CASSPTGQDYGYTF	NA	TRBD1	TRBV18	TRBJ1-2